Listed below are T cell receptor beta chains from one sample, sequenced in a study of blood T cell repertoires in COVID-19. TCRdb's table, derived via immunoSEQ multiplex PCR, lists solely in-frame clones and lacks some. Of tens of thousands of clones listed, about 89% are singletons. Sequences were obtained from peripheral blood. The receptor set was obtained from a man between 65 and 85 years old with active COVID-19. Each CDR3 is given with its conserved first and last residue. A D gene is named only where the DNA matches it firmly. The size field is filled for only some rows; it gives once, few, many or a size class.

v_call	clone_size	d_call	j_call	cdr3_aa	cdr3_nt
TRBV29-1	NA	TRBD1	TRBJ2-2	CSVKTGTGSVTGELFF	TGCAGCGTCAAAACCGGGACAGGGTCGGTCACCGGGGAGCTGTTTTTT
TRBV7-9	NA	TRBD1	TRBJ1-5	CASSLVTGASNQPQHF	TGTGCCAGCAGCTTAGTGACAGGGGCCAGCAATCAGCCCCAGCATTTT
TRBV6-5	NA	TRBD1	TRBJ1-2	CASSYSPGGSGYTF	TGTGCCAGCAGTTACTCTCCAGGGGGCTCTGGCTACACCTTC
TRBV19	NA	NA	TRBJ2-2	CASSIRTSNTGELFF	TGTGCCAGTAGTATAAGGACAAGCAACACCGGGGAGCTGTTTTTT
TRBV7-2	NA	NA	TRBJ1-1	CASSFSGDTEAFF	TGTGCCAGCAGCTTTTCCGGGGACACTGAAGCTTTCTTT
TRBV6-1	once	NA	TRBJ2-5	CASSEGGPETQYF	TGTGCCAGCAGTGAGGGGGGGCCGGAGACCCAGTACTTC
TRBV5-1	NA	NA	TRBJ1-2	CASSLEVGAGGYTF	TGCGCCAGCAGCTTGGAGGTTGGGGCTGGTGGCTACACCTTC
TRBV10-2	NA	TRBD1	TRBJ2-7	CASSGDRGFAYEQYF	TGCGCCAGCAGTGGCGACAGGGGGTTTGCCTACGAGCAGTACTTC
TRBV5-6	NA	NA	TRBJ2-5	CASSLVGGGEETQYF	TGTGCCAGCAGCTTGGTAGGCGGAGGAGAGGAGACCCAGTACTTC
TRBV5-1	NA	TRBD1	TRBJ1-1	CASSSRTGGAEPEAFF	TGCGCCAGCAGCTCCAGGACAGGGGGAGCTGAACCTGAAGCTTTCTTT
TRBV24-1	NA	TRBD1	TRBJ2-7	CATSDGTGQYVFSYEQYF	TGTGCCACCAGTGATGGGACAGGTCAGTACGTCTTTTCCTACGAGCAGTACTTC
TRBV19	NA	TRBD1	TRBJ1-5	CASRDTGASQPQHF	TGTGCCAGTAGGGATACAGGGGCAAGTCAGCCCCAGCATTTT
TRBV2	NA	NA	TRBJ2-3	CASWRGPSTDTQYF	TGTGCCAGCTGGCGGGGACCTAGCACAGATACGCAGTATTTT
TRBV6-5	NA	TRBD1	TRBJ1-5	CASSYDRAENQPQHF	TGTGCCAGCAGTTACGACAGGGCTGAGAATCAGCCCCAGCATTTT
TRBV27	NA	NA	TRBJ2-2	CASRTGNTGELFF	TGTGCCAGCAGGACTGGGAACACCGGGGAGCTGTTTTTT
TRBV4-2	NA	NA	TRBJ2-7	CASSQQGFYEQYF	TGTGCCAGCAGCCAACAGGGTTTCTACGAGCAGTACTTC
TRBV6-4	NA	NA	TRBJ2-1	CASSDMAGSNNEQFF	TGTGCCAGCAGTGACATGGCAGGGTCGAACAATGAGCAGTTCTTC
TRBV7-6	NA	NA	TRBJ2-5	CASSLAQGLQETQYF	TGTGCCAGCAGCTTAGCGCAGGGGTTACAAGAGACCCAGTACTTC
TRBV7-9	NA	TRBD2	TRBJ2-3	CASSLASGGALDTQYF	TGTGCCAGCAGCTTAGCTAGCGGGGGGGCATTGGATACGCAGTATTTT
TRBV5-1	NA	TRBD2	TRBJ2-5	CASSLASGGSETQYF	TGCGCCAGCAGCTTGGCTAGCGGGGGGTCAGAGACCCAGTACTTC
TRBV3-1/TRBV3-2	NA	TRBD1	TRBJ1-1	CASNRGGTEAFF	TGTGCCAGCAACAGGGGAGGAACTGAAGCTTTCTTT
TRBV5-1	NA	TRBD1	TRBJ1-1	CASSLPGQESTEAFF	TGCGCCAGCAGCTTACCCGGACAGGAAAGCACTGAAGCTTTCTTT
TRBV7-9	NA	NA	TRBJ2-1	CASSPPGGYNEQFF	TGTGCCAGCAGCCCCCCCGGGGGATACAATGAGCAGTTCTTC
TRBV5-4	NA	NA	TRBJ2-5	CASSPGQLLETQYF	TGTGCCAGCAGCCCCGGACAGCTCTTAGAGACCCAGTACTTC
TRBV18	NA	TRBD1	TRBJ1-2	CASSTGQVPDGYTF	TGTGCCAGCTCTACAGGACAGGTACCAGATGGCTACACCTTC
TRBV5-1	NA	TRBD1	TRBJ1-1	CASSPARQGSTEAFF	TGCGCCAGCAGCCCCGCTCGACAGGGTTCCACTGAAGCTTTCTTT
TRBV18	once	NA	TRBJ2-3	CASSRNPGKTDTQYF	TGTGCCAGCTCTCGAAACCCAGGGAAGACAGATACGCAGTATTTT
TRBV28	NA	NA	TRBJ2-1	CASRTSGTNSYNEQFF	TGTGCCAGCAGAACCTCCGGGACAAACTCCTACAATGAGCAGTTCTTC
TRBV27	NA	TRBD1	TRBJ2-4	CASRAPTGWKNIQYF	TGTGCCAGCCGCGCGCCGACAGGGTGGAAAAACATTCAGTACTTC
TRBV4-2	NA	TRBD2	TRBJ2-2	CASSQALGLAGGPGELFF	TGTGCCAGCAGCCAAGCCCTCGGACTAGCGGGGGGGCCTGGGGAGCTGTTTTTT
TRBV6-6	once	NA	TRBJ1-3	CASSYSPAEREMTIYF	TGTGCCAGCAGTTACTCCCCGGCGGAGCGGGAGATGACCATATATTTT
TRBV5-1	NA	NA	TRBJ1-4	CASRSGANEKLFF	TGCGCCAGCAGGTCGGGGGCTAATGAAAAACTGTTTTTT
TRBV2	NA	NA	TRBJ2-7	CASSGSSYEQYF	TGTGCCAGCAGTGGTAGCTCCTACGAGCAGTACTTC
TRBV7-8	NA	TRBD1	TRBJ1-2	CASSLGQGRYGYTF	TGTGCCAGCAGCTTAGGACAGGGTCGGTATGGCTACACCTTC
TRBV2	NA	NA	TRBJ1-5	CASSDGVSNQPQHF	TGTGCCAGCAGTGACGGGGTGAGCAATCAGCCCCAGCATTTT
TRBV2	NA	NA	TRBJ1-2	CASSPRTDYGYTF	TGTGCCAGCAGTCCCCGGACAGACTATGGCTACACCTTC
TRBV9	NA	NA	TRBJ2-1	CASSVGFGRGRDEQFF	TGTGCCAGCAGCGTAGGATTCGGGCGGGGGCGCGATGAGCAGTTCTTC
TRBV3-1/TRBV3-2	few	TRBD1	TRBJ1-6	CASSPTGGKGSHSPLHF	TGTGCCAGCAGCCCTACAGGGGGCAAGGGTTCTCATTCACCCCTCCACTTT
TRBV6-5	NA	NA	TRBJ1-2	CASSQDSFYGYTF	TGTGCCAGCAGCCAGGACAGTTTCTATGGCTACACCTTC
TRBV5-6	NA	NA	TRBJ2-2	CASSLKGGVSTGELFF	TGTGCCAGCAGCTTAAAAGGGGGAGTAAGCACCGGGGAGCTGTTTTTT
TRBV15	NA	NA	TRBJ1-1	CATSRLNTEAFF	TGTGCCACCAGCAGACTTAACACTGAAGCTTTCTTT
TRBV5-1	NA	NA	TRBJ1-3	CASSLDTASGNTIYF	TGCGCCAGCAGCTTGGATACAGCCTCTGGAAACACCATATATTTT
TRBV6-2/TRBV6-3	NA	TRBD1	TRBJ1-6	CASSTPGTGGFSPLHF	TGTGCCAGCAGTACGCCGGGGACAGGGGGCTTTTCACCCCTCCACTTT
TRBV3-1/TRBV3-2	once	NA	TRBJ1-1	CASSQVQGKNTEAFF	TGTGCCAGCAGCCAAGTTCAGGGAAAGAACACTGAAGCTTTCTTT
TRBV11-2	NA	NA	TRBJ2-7	CASSPIKSSYEQYF	TGTGCCAGCAGCCCAATTAAGAGCTCCTACGAGCAGTACTTC
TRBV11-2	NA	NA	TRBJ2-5	CASSLRAGVEETQYF	TGTGCCAGCAGCTTAAGGGCAGGGGTCGAAGAGACCCAGTACTTC
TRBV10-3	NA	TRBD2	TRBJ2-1	CAISSGTSGANEQFF	TGTGCCATCAGTTCCGGGACTAGCGGGGCTAATGAGCAGTTCTTC
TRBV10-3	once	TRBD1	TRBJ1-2	CAISARGVNYGYTF	TGTGCCATCAGTGCCAGGGGGGTGAACTATGGCTACACCTTC